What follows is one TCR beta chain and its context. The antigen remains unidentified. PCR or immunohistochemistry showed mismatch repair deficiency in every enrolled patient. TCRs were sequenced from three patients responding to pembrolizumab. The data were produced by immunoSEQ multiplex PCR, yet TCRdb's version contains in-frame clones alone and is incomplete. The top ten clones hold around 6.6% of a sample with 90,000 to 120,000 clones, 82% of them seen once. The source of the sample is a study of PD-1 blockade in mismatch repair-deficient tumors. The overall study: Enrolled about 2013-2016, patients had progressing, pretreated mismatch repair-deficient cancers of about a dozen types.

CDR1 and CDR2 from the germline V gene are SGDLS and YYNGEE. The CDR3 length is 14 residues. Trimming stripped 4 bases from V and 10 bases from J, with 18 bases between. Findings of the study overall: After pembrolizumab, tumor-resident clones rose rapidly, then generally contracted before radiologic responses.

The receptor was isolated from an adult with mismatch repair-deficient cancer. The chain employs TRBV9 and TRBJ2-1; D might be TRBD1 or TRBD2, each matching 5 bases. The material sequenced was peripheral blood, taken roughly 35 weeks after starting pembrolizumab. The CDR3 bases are TGTGCCAGCAGCTCCGGGACGAATAGGAGGGAGCAGTTCTTC. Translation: CASSSGTNRREQFF. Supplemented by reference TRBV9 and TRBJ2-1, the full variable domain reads DSGVTQTPKHLITATGQRVTLRCSPRSGDLSVYWYQQSLDQGLQFLIQYYNGEERAKGNILERFSAQQFPDLHSELNLSSLELGDSALYFCASSSGTNRREQFFGPGTRLTVL.